This TCR beta chain was found in a study of blood T cell repertoires in COVID-19. Study summary: Sites in the United States, Italy and Spain provided acute and convalescent COVID-19 samples. The analysed material was cDNA or gDNA that came from T cells, B-cell-depleted T cells, or PBMCs.

CDR1 and CDR2 (germline): LNHDA, SQIVND (reference sequence). The CDR3 contains 17 residues. V lost 5 bases to trimming and J lost 0 bases; unmatched junction nucleotides: 8. Seattle patients were enrolled during active infection and followed longitudinally. Study processing details: The authors estimated nucleated cell counts from reference gene primer amplification. The protocol was immunoSEQ multiplex PCR, while the TCRdb copy is restricted to in-frame clones and leaves out a portion. The DNA was the basis for D and trimming; V, J and clone size are from that table. This sample has 250,000 or so clones, with roughly 91% found just once.

Sequencing was performed on peripheral blood. This chain uses TRBV19 with TRBJ1-5, with TRBD1 matching over 9 bases. This TCR derives from a man between 25 and 39 years old with COVID-19, enrolled during active disease. The CDR3 nucleotides read TGTGCCAGTAGTTTCACCGGGACAGGGTATAGCAATCAGCCCCAGCATTTT. It codes for CASSFTGTGYSNQPQHF. The full variable domain, with the rest looked up from reference TRBV19 and TRBJ1-5, is DGGITQSPKYLFRKEGQNVTLSCEQNLNHDAMYWYRQDPGQGLRLIYYSQIVNDFQKGDIAEGYSVSREKKESFPLTVTSAQKNPTAFYLCASSFTGTGYSNQPQHFGDGTRLSIL.